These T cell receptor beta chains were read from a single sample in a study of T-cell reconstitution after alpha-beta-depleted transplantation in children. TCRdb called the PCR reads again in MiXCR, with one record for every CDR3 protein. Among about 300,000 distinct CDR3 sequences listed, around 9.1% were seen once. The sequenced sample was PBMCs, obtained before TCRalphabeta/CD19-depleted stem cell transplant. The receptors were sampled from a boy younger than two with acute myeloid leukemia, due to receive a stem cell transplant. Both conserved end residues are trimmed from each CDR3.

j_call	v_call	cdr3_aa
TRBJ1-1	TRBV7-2	ASSLARAGLNTEAF
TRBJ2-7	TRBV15	ATRRDYFSYEQY
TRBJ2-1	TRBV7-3	ASSLEIRGGRNEQF
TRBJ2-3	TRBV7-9	ASSLYPTTSTDTQY
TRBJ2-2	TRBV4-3	ASSQTRFDTGELF
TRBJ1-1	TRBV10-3	AISAPGQGRGEAF
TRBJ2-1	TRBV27	ASTTSTGDEQF
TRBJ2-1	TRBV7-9	ASSLRGGTSYNEQF
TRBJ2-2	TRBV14	ASSQYRTGELF
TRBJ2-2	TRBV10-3	AIRSSGSEELF
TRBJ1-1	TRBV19	ASSIQGSTEAF
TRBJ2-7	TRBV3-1	ASSQVQDRYYEQY
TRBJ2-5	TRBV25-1	ASSLAGDLGETQY
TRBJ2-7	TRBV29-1	SVAWDSSYEQY